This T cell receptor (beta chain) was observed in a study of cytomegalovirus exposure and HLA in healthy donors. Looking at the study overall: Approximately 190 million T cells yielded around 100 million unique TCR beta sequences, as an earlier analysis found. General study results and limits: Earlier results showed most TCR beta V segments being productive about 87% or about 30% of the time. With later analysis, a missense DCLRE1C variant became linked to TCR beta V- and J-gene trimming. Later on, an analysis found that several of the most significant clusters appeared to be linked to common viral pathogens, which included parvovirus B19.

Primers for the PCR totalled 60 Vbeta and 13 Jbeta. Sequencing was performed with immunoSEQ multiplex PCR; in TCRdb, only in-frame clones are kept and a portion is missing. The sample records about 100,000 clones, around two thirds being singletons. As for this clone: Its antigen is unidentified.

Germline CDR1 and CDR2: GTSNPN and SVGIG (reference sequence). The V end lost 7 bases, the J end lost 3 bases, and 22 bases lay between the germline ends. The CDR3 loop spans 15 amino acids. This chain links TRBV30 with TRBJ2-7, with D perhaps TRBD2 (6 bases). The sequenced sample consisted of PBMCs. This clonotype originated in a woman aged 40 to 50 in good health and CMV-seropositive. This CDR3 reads CALGRGGQGDYEQYF. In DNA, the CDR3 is TGTGCCTTAGGTCGAGGAGGGCAAGGGGACTACGAGCAGTACTTC.